The rows below give T cell receptor beta chains drawn from one sample of a study of control samples from healthy donors and cancer patients. Measured with immunoSEQ multiplex PCR; TCRdb has only the in-frame clones, and not every one. The sample carries 190,000 or so clones, about 93% recorded once. Specimen: blood. The receptors derive from a man younger than 35 in good health. The CDR3 runs from the conserved cysteine through the conserved F or W. D genes are given only for firm matches. The listing skips clone size in some rows; elsewhere it reads once, few, many or a size class.

>TRBJ2-2|TRBD1|TRBV18|-
CASSPRTGAGELFF
TGTGCCAGCTCACCTCGGACAGGGGCCGGGGAGCTGTTTTTT
>TRBJ2-7|-|TRBV14|-
CASRRASTYEQYF
TGTGCCAGCAGAAGGGCCTCAACCTACGAGCAGTACTTC
>TRBJ1-3|-|TRBV18|-
CASSPEGSGNTIYF
TGTGCCAGCTCACCGGAAGGATCTGGAAACACCATATATTTT
>TRBJ2-2|-|TRBV2|-
CASRVTTGELFF
TGTGCCAGTAGGGTAACCACCGGGGAGCTGTTTTTT
>TRBJ1-2|-|TRBV25-1|-
CASSEGPTYTF
TGTGCCAGCAGTGAAGGGCCCACCTACACCTTC
>TRBJ1-1|-|TRBV2|-
CASSELRGQIEAFF
TGTGCCAGCAGTGAACTGCGGGGCCAGATTGAAGCTTTCTTT
>TRBJ1-2|-|TRBV5-4|-
CASSLAGGYGYTF
TGTGCCAGCAGCTTGGCGGGGGGCTATGGCTACACCTTC
>TRBJ1-1|-|TRBV5-1|-
CASSQGLGGVRNTEAFF
TGCGCCAGCAGCCAGGGCTTGGGGGGCGTAAGGAACACTGAAGCTTTCTTT
>TRBJ2-7|-|TRBV7-2|-
CASSLSYLYEQYF
TGTGCCAGCAGCTTAAGTTACCTATACGAGCAGTACTTC
>TRBJ2-2|-|TRBV10-3|once
CAIRDSKETGELFF
TGTGCCATCAGGGACAGCAAAGAAACCGGGGAGCTGTTTTTT
>TRBJ1-3|-|TRBV29-1|once
CSAITAYSGNTIYF
TGCAGCGCGATAACGGCATACTCGGGAAACACCATATATTTT
>TRBJ1-6|TRBD1|TRBV30|-
CACLPAGTGNSPLHF
TGTGCCTGTCTACCCGCCGGGACAGGGAATTCACCCCTCCACTTT
>TRBJ2-1|TRBD2|TRBV19|once
CASSPRRGIYNEQFF
TGTGCCAGTAGCCCGAGGCGGGGGATCTACAATGAGCAGTTCTTC
>TRBJ2-3|-|TRBV28|-
CASSFIGAASTDTQYF
TGTGCCAGCAGTTTTATCGGAGCAGCTAGCACAGATACGCAGTATTTT
>TRBJ2-3|-|TRBV2|once
CASSGWDFSTDTQYF
TGTGCCAGCTCCGGCTGGGACTTCAGCACAGATACGCAGTATTTT
>TRBJ2-3|TRBD1|TRBV28|-
CASRPTGASTDTQYF
TGTGCCAGCAGGCCTACAGGGGCGAGCACAGATACGCAGTATTTT
>TRBJ2-5|-|TRBV6-5|-
CASSSPGRETQYF
TGTGCCAGCAGTTCACCGGGAAGGGAGACCCAGTACTTC
>TRBJ1-5|-|TRBV3-1/TRBV3-2|-
CASSQELAYSNQPQHF
TGTGCCAGCAGCCAAGAGCTGGCCTATAGCAATCAGCCCCAGCATTTT
>TRBJ2-7|-|TRBV7-8|-
CASSLEASSSTYEQYF
TGTGCCAGCAGCTTAGAAGCGTCTTCCTCCACCTACGAGCAGTACTTC
>TRBJ1-1|-|TRBV2|-
CASMRGSDTEAFF
TGTGCCAGCATGAGGGGATCGGACACTGAAGCTTTCTTT
>TRBJ2-7|-|TRBV7-2|few
CASSLASGSYEQYF
TGTGCCAGCAGCTTAGCTTCGGGATCCTACGAGCAGTACTTC
>TRBJ2-1|TRBD1|TRBV4-2|-
CASSQGGTGGNNEQFF
TGTGCCAGCAGCCAAGGAGGAACAGGGGGAAACAATGAGCAGTTCTTC
>TRBJ1-2|-|TRBV30|-
CAWSVAGYGYTF
TGTGCCTGGAGTGTAGCAGGCTATGGCTACACCTTC
>TRBJ1-1|-|TRBV3-1/TRBV3-2|-
CASSQSPGLYTEAFF
TGTGCCAGCAGCCAATCGCCGGGACTTTACACTGAAGCTTTCTTT
>TRBJ1-4|-|TRBV7-5|-
CARSLNGQGAPGNEKLFF
TGTGCCAGAAGCCTCAATGGACAGGGGGCTCCCGGTAATGAAAAACTGTTTTTT
>TRBJ1-6|-|TRBV6-5|once
CASSYGGSPLHF
TGTGCCAGCAGTTACGGCGGTTCACCCCTCCACTTT
>TRBJ2-1|-|TRBV19|-
CASSKGRGPYNEQFF
TGTGCCAGTAGTAAAGGGCGGGGCCCCTACAATGAGCAGTTCTTC
>TRBJ1-5|-|TRBV5-5|-
CASSSGGLYQPQHF
TGTGCCAGCAGCTCCGGGGGACTCTATCAGCCCCAGCATTTT
>TRBJ2-1|TRBD2|TRBV6-1|-
CASSELAGGLSNEQFF
TGTGCCAGCAGTGAATTAGCGGGGGGGCTAAGCAATGAGCAGTTCTTC
>TRBJ2-3|-|TRBV30|-
CACTIGGTDTQYF
TGTGCCTGTACAATCGGGGGAACAGATACGCAGTATTTT
>TRBJ2-2|-|TRBV13|-
CASSSWSLANTGELFF
TGTGCCAGCAGCTCTTGGTCCTTGGCGAACACCGGGGAGCTGTTTTTT
>TRBJ1-1|-|TRBV30|-
CAWSSLDPNTEAFF
TGTGCCTGGAGTTCACTGGACCCGAACACTGAAGCTTTCTTT
>TRBJ1-6|TRBD1|TRBV5-1|-
CASSLADRGYNSPLHF
TGCGCCAGCAGCTTGGCCGACAGGGGCTATAATTCACCCCTCCACTTT
>TRBJ2-7|-|TRBV6-1|-
CASSEIGQDPYEQYF
TGTGCCAGCAGTGAAATCGGACAAGACCCCTACGAGCAGTACTTC
>TRBJ2-2|-|TRBV2|-
CASYAPTTTGELFF
TGTGCCAGTTATGCCCCAACGACCACCGGGGAGCTGTTTTTT
>TRBJ1-2|TRBD1|TRBV5-4|-
CASTRDRVYGYTF
TGTGCCAGCACCCGGGACAGGGTCTATGGCTACACCTTC
>TRBJ2-3|-|TRBV7-8|once
CASSLGTDTQYF
TGTGCCAGCAGCTTAGGCACAGATACGCAGTATTTT
>TRBJ1-2|TRBD1|TRBV18|-
CASSPKTGEDGYTF
TGTGCCAGCTCACCGAAGACAGGGGAGGATGGCTACACCTTC
>TRBJ1-2|-|TRBV5-1|-
CASSLVGGEYGYTF
TGCGCCAGCAGCTTGGTAGGAGGGGAGTATGGCTACACCTTC
>TRBJ2-5|-|TRBV3-1/TRBV3-2|-
CASSQVRPPQETQYF
TGTGCCAGCAGCCAAGTGAGACCACCTCAAGAGACCCAGTACTTC
>TRBJ2-7|-|TRBV4-1|once
CASSFLPGQGYEQYF
TGCGCCAGCAGCTTTCTGCCAGGCCAGGGCTACGAGCAGTACTTC
>TRBJ2-4|-|TRBV5-4|-
CASSFVGQTNIQYF
TGTGCCAGCAGCTTTGTAGGGCAGACAAACATTCAGTACTTC
>TRBJ2-5|TRBD1|TRBV28|-
CASSSEGQGLETQYF
TGTGCCAGCAGTTCGGAGGGACAGGGGTTAGAGACCCAGTACTTC
>TRBJ2-3|-|TRBV7-3|-
CASSVLSIDTQYF
TGTGCCAGCAGCGTCCTCAGCATAGATACGCAGTATTTT
>TRBJ1-4|-|TRBV30|once
CASEGRDGEEKLFF
TGTGCTTCGGAGGGTCGGGACGGTGAGGAAAAACTGTTTTTT
>TRBJ1-2|-|TRBV7-3|once
CASSLTGGYGYTF
TGTGCCAGCAGCTTAACAGGGGGCTATGGCTACACCTTC
>TRBJ2-7|-|TRBV2|once
CASSDLGQGYEQYF
TGTGCCAGCAGTGATCTAGGGCAGGGCTACGAGCAGTACTTC
>TRBJ1-4|-|TRBV6-5|-
CASRKRTDVGEKLFF
TGTGCCAGCAGGAAGCGGACAGACGTGGGGGAAAAACTGTTTTTT
>TRBJ2-7|TRBD1|TRBV6-5|-
CASRGTGDDEQYF
TGTGCCAGCAGGGGGACAGGGGATGACGAGCAGTACTTC
>TRBJ1-4|-|TRBV18|-
CASSPGTGNEKLFF
TGTGCCAGCTCACCCGGGACCGGGAATGAAAAACTGTTTTTT
>TRBJ2-7|-|TRBV18|-
CASSPTVGSQYEQYF
TGTGCCAGCTCCCCAACGGTAGGGAGTCAATACGAGCAGTACTTC
>TRBJ1-1|-|TRBV7-3|few
CASSLIGLEDTEAFF
TGTGCCAGCAGCTTAATCGGGTTGGAGGACACTGAAGCTTTCTTT
>TRBJ2-7|-|TRBV25-1|few
CASSVRGESYEQYF
TGTGCCAGCAGTGTGAGGGGAGAGTCCTACGAGCAGTACTTC
>TRBJ1-2|-|TRBV2|-
CASKQGSNYGYTF
TGTGCCAGCAAACAAGGAAGTAACTATGGCTACACCTTC
>TRBJ2-7|-|TRBV5-6|-
CASSFGLTYEQYF
TGTGCCAGCAGCTTTGGTCTTACCTACGAGCAGTACTTC
>TRBJ2-3|-|TRBV14|few
CASSQDYGSSTDTQYF
TGTGCCAGCAGCCAAGATTACGGCAGTTCCACAGATACGCAGTATTTT
>TRBJ1-1|TRBD1|TRBV5-1|-
CASSFNRQGNTEAFF
TGCGCCAGCAGCTTCAACCGACAGGGGAACACTGAAGCTTTCTTT
>TRBJ2-2|TRBD1|TRBV3-1/TRBV3-2|-
CASSFHRGAGELFF
TGTGCCAGCAGCTTCCACAGGGGAGCCGGGGAGCTGTTTTTT
>TRBJ2-5|-|TRBV21-1|-
CASSGSSIQETQYF
TGTGCCAGCAGCGGTTCGAGCATCCAAGAGACCCAGTACTTC
>TRBJ1-2|-|TRBV10-3|-
CAISELLGTYGYTF
TGTGCCATCAGTGAGTTACTGGGAACCTATGGCTACACCTTC